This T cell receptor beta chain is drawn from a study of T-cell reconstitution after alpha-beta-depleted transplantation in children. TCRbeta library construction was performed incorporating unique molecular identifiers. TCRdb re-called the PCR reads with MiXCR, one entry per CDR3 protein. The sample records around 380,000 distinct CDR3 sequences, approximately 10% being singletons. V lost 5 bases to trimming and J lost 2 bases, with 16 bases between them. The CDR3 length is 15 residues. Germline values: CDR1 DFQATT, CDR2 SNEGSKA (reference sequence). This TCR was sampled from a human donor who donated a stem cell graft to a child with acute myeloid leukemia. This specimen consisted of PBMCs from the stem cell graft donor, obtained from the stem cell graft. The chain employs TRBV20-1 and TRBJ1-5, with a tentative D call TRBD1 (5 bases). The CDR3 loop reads CSAAQGLNGNQPQHF. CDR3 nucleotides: TGCAGTGCTGCCCAGGGCCTAAATGGCAATCAGCCCCAGCATTTT.